The 25 T cell receptor beta chains listed next were all sequenced from one sample in a study of T-cell memory formation after mild COVID-19. One entry per CDR3 protein results from TCRdb running MiXCR on the 5' RACE reads. Of 55,000 to 80,000 distinct CDR3 sequences detected, over 8.5% appear once; the ten largest clones hold approximately 1%. The sequenced material came from PBMCs or a T cell subset sorted from them (not recorded which). The source of these receptors is a man younger than 35 who had mild COVID-19 (a few samples of this study predate the infection). Cell type and time point are not known.

In this sample, this clonotype turned up many times. CDR3 region: CASSPQGTVNTEAFF. The CDR3 bases are TGTGCCAGCAGTCCCCAAGGGACAGTGAACACTGAAGCTTTCTTT. The J gene is TRBJ1-1, the V gene TRBV12-3 or TRBV12-4; 7 bases are a match to TRBD1. V dropped 5 bases and J dropped 0; count of bases not matched to a gene: 6. The CDR3 has 15 residues.

This clonotype has more than one count but fewer than ten. This may be a read error, as it is one base from a much larger clone. The V gene is TRBV20-1, the J gene TRBJ2-7, with 9 positions matching TRBD2. This CDR3 is 16 amino acids long. The trim removed 3 bases at V and 2 bases at J, leaving 11 bases unmatched. CDR1 is DFQATT and CDR2 is SNEGSKA in the germline V gene (reference sequence). CDR3 DNA sequence: TGCAGTGCTAGCGAGTCTAATCGCGGGGGGGCCTACGAGCAGTACGTC. Protein: CSASESNRGGAYEQYV.

The chain is built from TRBV20-1 and TRBJ2-7; D gene unclear. With 5 bases removed from V and 5 bases from J, the gap between germline ends came to 16 bases. The CDR3 runs to 13 residues. Germline CDR1 is DFQATT and CDR2 is SNEGSKA (reference sequence). In DNA, the CDR3 is TGCAGTGCTCCCCAACAGTGGGGTCACGAGCAGTACTTC. The encoded protein is CSAPQQWGHEQYF.

The V and J genes are TRBV4-3 and TRBJ2-3; 8 bases match TRBD2. The junction had 7 bases not matched to a gene; V was cut back by 5 bases and J by 3 bases. Germline CDR1 reads LGHNA; CDR2 reads YSLEER. The CDR3 is 15 amino acids. CDR3 protein: CASSYNGGATDTQYF. In DNA form, the CDR3 reads TGCGCCAGCAGCTACAACGGGGGGGCAACAGATACGCAGTATTTT.

Only a few counts were recorded for this clonotype. V usage is TRBV28 and J usage is TRBJ2-7; 7 positions agree with TRBD1. J was trimmed by 3 bases and V by 5 bases; bases with no gene match: 7. Germline CDR1 is MDHEN and CDR2 is SYDVKM. This CDR3 contains 14 residues. This CDR3 is CASSTLTGYYEQYV. In DNA, the CDR3 is TGTGCCAGCAGTACCTTGACAGGGTACTACGAGCAGTACGTC.

The V call is TRBV4-3, the J call TRBJ2-6; D ambiguous. Trimming removed 0 bases at V and 0 bases at J, with 12 bases between. CDR1 is LGHNA, CDR2 YSLEER, per germline. This CDR3 comprises 18 residues. Written as DNA, the CDR3 is TGCGCCAGCAGCCAAGATGGCGTTGCAGTCTCTGGGGCCAACGTCCTGACTTTC. The encoded protein is CASSQDGVAVSGANVLTF.

This clonotype was seen a few times. The CDR3 nucleotides are TGTGCCAGCAGCCACTTAGCGGGGGCCGGGAGAAGCGATGAGCAGTTCTTC. It is translated as CASSHLAGAGRSDEQFF. This chain joins TRBV11-3 and TRBJ2-1; 9 bases agree with TRBD2. Germline V lookup: CDR1 SGHNT, CDR2 YENEEA. V gave up 5 bases and J gave up 8 bases; unmatched junction bases: 16. This CDR3 comprises 17 residues.

This clonotype occurred a few times. The chain couples TRBV23-1 to TRBJ2-3; 8 bases fit TRBD2. TRBV23-1 is an ORF; its function is uncertain. Trimming removed 3 bases from V and 3 bases from J; junction bases left unmatched: 8. There are 16 residues in the CDR3. Written as DNA, the CDR3 is TGCGCCAGCAGTCAGTACTACGGGGGGGGAACAGATACGCAGTATTTT. Translation gives CASSQYYGGGTDTQYF.

This chain joins TRBV4-3 and TRBJ2-6, with no clear D. The CDR3 runs to 14 residues. CDR1 is LGHNA, CDR2 YSLEER, per germline. V gave up 1 base and J gave up 3 bases, with 4 bases separating them. In DNA, the CDR3 is TGCGCCAGCAGCCAAGGAAATGGGGCCAACGTCCTGACTTTC. It encodes CASSQGNGANVLTF.

V usage is TRBV24-1 and J usage is TRBJ2-1; 7 positions match TRBD2. CDR3 length: 16 residues. Germline V gene data show CDR1 as KGHDR and CDR2 as SFDVKD. After removal of 7 bases from V and 1 base from J, the junction contained 9 bases not matched to a gene. In DNA, the CDR3 is TGTGCCACCAGCGGATGGAGCGGGGTTTCCTACAATGAGCAGTTCTTC. Protein product: CATSGWSGVSYNEQFF.

This clonotype was observed a few times. The CDR3 nucleotides are TGTGCCAGCAGCAACCGCCGGGGGACCAATCAGCCCCAGCATTTT. It codes for CASSNRRGTNQPQHF. This rearrangement joins TRBV21-1 to TRBJ1-5; TRBD1, the D gene given by the table, was not confirmed from the DNA. TRBV21-1 is a pseudogene segment. The CDR3 extends over 15 amino acids.

The table lists this clonotype with many counts. The CDR3 nucleotides are TGCAGCACCTGGAAGACTAGCGGGGGAAATGAGCAGTTCTTC. Amino acids: CSTWKTSGGNEQFF. The chain couples TRBV29-1 to TRBJ2-1; TRBD2 matches 12 bases. Per germline, CDR1 SQVTM and CDR2 ANQGSEA. This CDR3 is built from 14 residues. V shed 8 bases, J shed 7 bases, and the junction held 9 bases outside the gene matches.

The chain couples TRBV5-5 to TRBJ1-2; 7 bases are shared with TRBD1. The CDR3 length is 15 residues. The junction had 9 bases not matched to a gene; V was cut back by 5 bases and J by 2 bases. The germline CDR1 and CDR2 sequences are SGHKS and YYEKEE (reference sequence). CDR3 bases: TGTGCCAGCAGACCCCCGGGACAGCAAAACTATGGCTACACCTTC. Amino acid sequence: CASRPPGQQNYGYTF.

The CDR3, as DNA: TGTGCCAGCAGTGAAGCGATCGGGACAGGGTCCTACGAGCAGTACTTC. Residues: CASSEAIGTGSYEQYF. The gene calls are TRBV6-1 and TRBJ2-7; 9 nucleotides align to TRBD1. The CDR3 has 16 amino acids. The germline V gene has CDR1 MNHNS and CDR2 SASEGT. J was trimmed by 1 base and V by 0 bases; bases with no gene match: 4.

This clonotype was counted at least ten times. For the CDR3, the DNA is TGTGCCAGCAGTCAAAAGCGGGGGGGCCCAGATACGCAGTATTTT. Its protein is CASSQKRGGPDTQYF. The V gene is TRBV2, the J gene TRBJ2-3; 10 bases are shared with TRBD2. V shed 5 bases and J 4 bases; nucleotides not matched to a gene: 6. Germline V lookup: CDR1 SNHLY, CDR2 FYNNEI. The CDR3 has 15 residues.

This clonotype came up a few times. The chain couples TRBV5-1 to TRBJ2-5, with 7 bases that match TRBD1. The CDR3 is 15 amino acids. The germline V gene encodes CDR1 SGHRS and CDR2 YFSETQ. The trim removed 3 bases at V and 5 bases at J, leaving 10 bases unmatched. As DNA, the CDR3 is TGCGCCAGCAGCTCCACCCCGGGACAGACGGAGACCCAGTACTTC. This translates into CASSSTPGQTETQYF.

This clonotype has a handful of counts. This sequence joins TRBV9 and TRBJ2-3; 9 bases are shared with TRBD1. V was pared by 0 bases and J by 2 bases, with 1 base of the junction left unmatched. Germline CDR1 SGDLS, CDR2 YYNGEE. The CDR3 covers 15 residues. The CDR3 here is CASSVGQGVTDTQYF. CDR3 bases: TGTGCCAGCAGCGTAGGACAGGGGGTCACAGATACGCAGTATTTT.

This clonotype was seen at least ten times. The chain combines TRBV6-4 with TRBJ2-6; no clear D. The germline gives CDR1 MRHNA, CDR2 SNTAGT. V was pared by 2 bases and J by 0 bases, with 8 bases between. The CDR3 contains 16 residues. CDR3 sequence (DNA): TGTGCCAGCAGTGACGTGGGTCGCTCTGGGGCCAACGTCCTGACTTTC. It encodes CASSDVGRSGANVLTF.

Many counts were recorded for this clonotype. This chain joins TRBV7-3 and TRBJ2-1, with D unclear. In germline, CDR1 is SGHTA, CDR2 FQGTGA. Trimming stripped 4 bases from V and 9 bases from J, with 16 bases between. CDR3 length: 14 amino acids. CDR3 nucleotide sequence: TGTGCCAGCAGCTCCCAAACCGCCCTGGGTGAGCAGTTCTTC. It is translated as CASSSQTALGEQFF.

This chain joins TRBV28 and TRBJ2-3; 10 bases match TRBD2. V shed 4 bases and J 0 bases; nucleotides not matched to a gene: 10. Germline CDR1 is MDHEN and CDR2 is SYDVKM. The CDR3 runs 18 residues. CDR3 amino acids: CASSYPPSGGLSTDTQYF. In DNA, the CDR3 is TGTGCCAGCAGTTATCCACCTAGCGGGGGCCTCAGCACAGATACGCAGTATTTT. Together with reference TRBV28 and TRBJ2-3, the CDR3 gives the full variable domain: DVKVTQSSRYLVKRTGEKVFLECVQDMDHENMFWYRQDPGLGLRLIYFSYDVKMKEKGDIPEGYSVSREKKERFSLILESASTNQTSMYLCASSYPPSGGLSTDTQYFGPGTRLTVL.

This clonotype showed up just a few times. The chain couples TRBV2 to TRBJ1-1; 7 positions match TRBD1. The germline V gene has CDR1 SNHLY and CDR2 FYNNEI. The V segment lost 6 bases and the J segment 0 bases; nucleotides outside the gene matches: 4. The CDR3 loop spans 14 amino acids. The DNA for the CDR3 is TGTGCCAGCAGGCCGGGACAGTTGAACACTGAAGCTTTCTTT. It codes for CASRPGQLNTEAFF.

Relative to its sample, this clonotype is medium-sized. The chain uses TRBV5-1 and TRBJ1-5, with 8 bases aligning to TRBD1. The trim removed 4 bases at V and 3 bases at J, leaving 6 bases unmatched. The CDR3 loop spans 15 amino acids. Germline V CDR1 and CDR2: SGHRS, YFSETQ. CDR3 loop: CASSVGTGYNQPQHF. CDR3 nucleotides: TGCGCCAGCAGCGTCGGGACAGGCTACAATCAGCCCCAGCATTTT. The full variable domain, with the rest looked up from reference TRBV5-1 and TRBJ1-5, is KAGVTQTPRYLIKTRGQQVTLSCSPISGHRSVSWYQQTPGQGLQFLFEYFSETQRNKGNFPGRFSGRQFSNSRSEMNVSTLELGDSALYLCASSVGTGYNQPQHFGDGTRLSIL.

This clonotype was detected a few times. The chain combines TRBV20-1 with TRBJ1-1; possibly TRBD1 for D (5 bases). The CDR3 is 12 residues long. From germline, CDR1 is DFQATT and CDR2 SNEGSKA (reference sequence). With 6 bases removed from V and 5 bases from J, the gap between germline ends came to 13 bases. As DNA, the CDR3 is TGCAGTGCAACGGGTCAGGGAACTGAAGCTTTCTTT. Amino acids: CSATGQGTEAFF.

This clonotype has a count of ten or more. The chain uses TRBV7-9 and TRBJ2-3; 7 bases match TRBD2. Unmatched junction bases numbered 2, after V lost 4 bases and J lost 7 bases. This CDR3 contains 12 residues. Germline CDR1 reads SEHNR; CDR2 reads FQNEAQ (reference sequence). CDR3 residues: CASSWEGYTQYF. In nucleotides, the CDR3 is TGTGCCAGCAGCTGGGAGGGGTATACGCAGTATTTT.

This clonotype was counted many times. The J gene is TRBJ2-2, the V gene TRBV5-1; the D gene is possibly TRBD1 (5 bases). Trimming removed 4 bases from V and 1 base from J, with 11 bases in between. Germline CDR1 reads SGHRS; CDR2 reads YFSETQ. The CDR3 length is 15 residues. The CDR3 coding sequence is TGCGCCAGCAGCGCGGACACCGGGAACACCGGGGAGCTGTTTTTT. Translation: CASSADTGNTGELFF.